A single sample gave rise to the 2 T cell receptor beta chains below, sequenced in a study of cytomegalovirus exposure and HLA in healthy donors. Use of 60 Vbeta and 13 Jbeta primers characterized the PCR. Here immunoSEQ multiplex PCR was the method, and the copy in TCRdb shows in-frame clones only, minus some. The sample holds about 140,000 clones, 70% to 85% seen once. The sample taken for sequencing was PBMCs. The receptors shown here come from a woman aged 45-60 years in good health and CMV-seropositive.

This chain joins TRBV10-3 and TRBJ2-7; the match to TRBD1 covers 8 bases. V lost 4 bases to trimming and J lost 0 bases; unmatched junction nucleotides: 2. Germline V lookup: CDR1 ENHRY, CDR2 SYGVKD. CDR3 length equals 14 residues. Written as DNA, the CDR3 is TGTGCCATCAGTGGGGACAGGAGCTCCTACGAGCAGTACTTC. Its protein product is CAISGDRSSYEQYF.

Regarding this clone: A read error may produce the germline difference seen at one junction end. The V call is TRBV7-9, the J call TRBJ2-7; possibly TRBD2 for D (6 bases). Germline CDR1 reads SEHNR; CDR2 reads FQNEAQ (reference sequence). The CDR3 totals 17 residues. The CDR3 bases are TGTTCCAGCAGCCCTGGTCCGGGACTCCTCGACTCCTACGAGCAGTACTTC. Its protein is CSSSPGPGLLDSYEQYF.